This T cell receptor (beta chain) was obtained from a study of blood T cell repertoires in COVID-19. Study information: Whether acute or convalescent, the COVID-19 samples came from the United States, Italy and Spain.

Only in-frame clones appear in the TCRdb table, and some are missing; sequencing was by immunoSEQ multiplex PCR. This table holds hundreds of thousands of clones, 75% to 90% found once. Allocation to cohorts depended on clinical history reported by the participants. Germline CDR1 is MDHEN and CDR2 is SYDVKM. This CDR3 contains 15 residues. Trimming cost V 2 bases and J 1 base; bases outside gene matches: 0. The V and J genes are TRBV28 and TRBJ2-7, with TRBD2 matching over 12 bases. The TCR sequence derives from a woman between 25 and 40 years old with acute COVID-19. The sequenced material came from PBMCs or T cells enriched from blood (not recorded which). DNA of the CDR3: TGTGCCAGCAGTTTACTAGCGGGAGGGTCCTACGAGCAGTACTTC. Its protein product is CASSLLAGGSYEQYF.